One sample yielded the 26 T cell receptor beta chains listed below, sequenced in a study of OX40 agonist ivuxolimab in advanced cancers. Repertoires were generated with immunoSEQ multiplex PCR, while TCRdb's copy carries only in-frame clones and drops some. The table includes about 58,000 clones, roughly four fifths detected once. This specimen was CD4+ or CD8+ T cells sorted from blood, taken in a trial of the OX40 agonist ivuxolimab. Receptors were obtained from an adult with an advanced solid tumor such as melanoma, head and neck, liver or kidney cancer.

V is TRBV5-6 and J is TRBJ1-2, with D possibly TRBD1 on 6 matching bases. The germline V and J ends were trimmed by 4 bases and 2 bases, with 12 bases remaining between them. The CDR3 covers 14 residues. Germline loops: CDR1 SGHDT, CDR2 YYEEEE. This CDR3 reads CASSRIQGNYGYTF. Written as DNA, the CDR3 is TGTGCCAGCAGCCGGATACAGGGAAACTATGGCTACACCTTC.

The rearrangement joins TRBV5-1 to TRBJ1-4; possibly TRBD1 for D (5 bases). Germline V gives CDR1 SGHRS, CDR2 YFSETQ. The CDR3 sequence is 14 residues long. With 5 bases removed from V and 5 bases from J, the gap between germline ends came to 13 bases. The CDR3 DNA follows: TGCGCCAGCAGTATGGACACCTCGAATGAAAAACTGTTTTTT. Amino acid sequence: CASSMDTSNEKLFF.

The chain links TRBV6-1 to TRBJ1-1, with a possible D match to TRBD1 (6 bases). The V end lost 5 bases, the J end lost 4 bases, and 14 bases lay between the germline ends. CDR3 size: 14 residues. Germline loops: CDR1 MNHNS, CDR2 SASEGT. CDR3 nucleotide sequence: TGTGCCAGCAGTATATCCGGGGGCGGCACTGAAGCTTTCTTT. It yields the protein CASSISGGGTEAFF.

This clone was observed once. This chain uses TRBV5-4 with TRBJ2-2, with 12 bases identical to TRBD2. The CDR3 has 15 residues. Trimming cost V 3 bases and J 6 bases; bases outside gene matches: 3. CDR1 SGHNT and CDR2 YYREEE come from the germline V gene (reference sequence). The CDR3 nucleotides read TGTGCCAGCAGCTCCGGGACTAGCGGGCCCGGGGAGCTGTTTTTT. Translated: CASSSGTSGPGELFF. The full variable domain, in which reference TRBV5-4 and TRBJ2-2 provide the parts outside the CDR3, is ETGVTQSPTHLIKTRGQQVTLRCSSQSGHNTVSWYQQALGQGPQFIFQYYREEENGRGNFPPRFSGLQFPNYSSELNVNALELDDSALYLCASSSGTSGPGELFFGEGSRLTVL.

The DNA for the CDR3 is TGTGCCAGTAGTCCCAAGTCGACCGGGACAGGGGTTGGGTATGGCTACACCTTC. As protein: CASSPKSTGTGVGYGYTF. The chain carries TRBV19 and TRBJ1-2, with 10 bases aligning to TRBD1. CDR3 size: 18 residues. In germline, CDR1 is LNHDA, CDR2 SQIVND (reference sequence). Trimming at V came to 5 bases and at J to 5 bases, leaving 17 bases not matched to a gene.

The DNA for the CDR3 is TGCGCCAGCACCGTGGACAGGTCGGGCTATAATTCACCCCTCCACTTT. Protein: CASTVDRSGYNSPLHF. This chain joins TRBV5-1 and TRBJ1-6, with 7 bases aligning to TRBD1. Per germline, CDR1 SGHRS and CDR2 YFSETQ. The V segment lost 6 bases and the J segment 3 bases; nucleotides outside the gene matches: 9. CDR3 length: 16 residues. Together with reference TRBV5-1 and TRBJ1-6, the CDR3 gives the full variable domain: KAGVTQTPRYLIKTRGQQVTLSCSPISGHRSVSWYQQTPGQGLQFLFEYFSETQRNKGNFPGRFSGRQFSNSRSEMNVSTLELGDSALYLCASTVDRSGYNSPLHFGNGTRLTVT.

V gene TRBV20-1 combines with J gene TRBJ2-7, with no clear D. The V and J ends lost 4 bases and 5 bases respectively, with 9 bases between them. CDR3 length: 11 residues. Looked up from germline, CDR1 is DFQATT and CDR2 is SNEGSKA (reference sequence). The CDR3 is CSAKAQDEQYF. In DNA, the CDR3 is TGCAGTGCTAAGGCTCAGGACGAGCAGTACTTC.

The chain combines TRBV4-2 with TRBJ2-5, with a possible D match to TRBD1 (6 bases). The V end lost 0 bases, the J end lost 3 bases, and 11 bases lay between the germline ends. This CDR3 is built from 15 residues. Germline loops: CDR1 LGHNA, CDR2 YNFKEQ. The CDR3 DNA reads as TGTGCCAGCAGCCAAGATGGGGCAGGGGAAGAGACCCAGTACTTC. Translation: CASSQDGAGEETQYF.

The chain has TRBV25-1 and TRBJ2-5; D might be TRBD2 (6 bases). The J call may not be correct, given that the DNA end is closer to TRBJ2-7. Germline lookup yields CDR1 MGHDK and CDR2 SYGVNS. The CDR3 length is 16 residues. The CDR3 loop reads CASSDSLSGGTYEQYF. DNA for the CDR3: TGTGCCAGCAGTGACTCTTTGTCCGGAGGGACCTACGAGCAGTACTTC.

The gene calls are TRBV5-6 and TRBJ2-5; a weak D match, TRBD1 (7 bases). Germline V gives CDR1 SGHDT, CDR2 YYEEEE. The V end was cut by 4 bases, the J end by 4 bases, with 14 bases between. This CDR3 spans 14 amino acids. CDR3 nucleotide sequence: TGTGCCAGCAGCGTTGCAGGGGGGTCAGAGACCCAGTACTTC. Translating gives CASSVAGGSETQYF.

This clone was observed a single time. This rearrangement joins TRBV6-1 to TRBJ2-5; the D gene is possibly TRBD1 (5 bases). V lost 10 bases to trimming and J lost 4 bases, with 19 bases between them. The CDR3 runs 14 residues. In germline, CDR1 is MNHNS, CDR2 SASEGT. CDR3 residues: CATTDSYRRETQYF. The DNA of the CDR3 is TGTGCCACCACCGATTCATACAGGAGAGAGACCCAGTACTTC.

This clone has just one count. The chain couples TRBV28 to TRBJ1-5, with TRBD1 matching 7 bases. Germline assignment: CDR1 MDHEN and CDR2 SYDVKM. This CDR3 spans 15 amino acids. Germline trimming cut 6 bases from V and 2 bases from J; bases unmatched to any gene: 7. CDR3 residues: CASRPAGGGNQPQHF. CDR3 nucleotides: TGTGCCAGCAGACCGGCAGGGGGAGGCAATCAGCCCCAGCATTTT.

This clone was found once. The J gene is TRBJ1-6, the V gene TRBV27, with 10 bases matching TRBD1. The CDR3 sequence is 15 residues long. The V and J ends lost 6 bases and 5 bases, in that order; junction bases with no gene match: 4. Germline CDR1 is MNHEY and CDR2 is SMNVEV (reference sequence). The CDR3 bases are TGTGCCAGCAGCCGACAGGGGGCGAATAATTCACCCCTCCACTTT. Translated: CASSRQGANNSPLHF.

The chain links TRBV5-1 to TRBJ1-5; a possible D gene is TRBD1 (5 bases). V shed 4 bases and J shed 6 bases, with 20 bases lying between them. The CDR3 has 16 residues. Germline V gene data show CDR1 as SGHRS and CDR2 as YFSETQ. The CDR3 here is CASSIEGLAQGQPQHF. The DNA of the CDR3 is TGCGCCAGCAGCATCGAGGGGCTTGCGCAGGGTCAGCCCCAGCATTTT.

The V gene is TRBV7-2, the J gene TRBJ2-7, with D perhaps matching TRBD2 (5 bases). The CDR3 sequence is 14 residues long. In germline, CDR1 is SGHTA, CDR2 FQGNSA. V was clipped by 0 bases and J by 9 bases, with 15 bases between them. The chain's CDR3 is CASSLATEGETQYF. DNA for the CDR3: TGTGCCAGCAGCTTAGCAACAGAGGGAGAGACGCAGTACTTC.

This rearrangement joins TRBV25-1 to TRBJ2-1; D is possibly TRBD1 or TRBD2 (7 bases each). Germline V gene sequence: CDR1 MGHDK, CDR2 SYGVNS. Trimming stripped 8 bases from V and 3 bases from J, with 11 bases between. The CDR3 contains 13 residues. Here the CDR3 DNA reads TGTGCCAGCGACAGGGACTACTACAATGAGCAGTTCTTC. Amino acids: CASDRDYYNEQFF.

This clone was seen just once. This chain joins TRBV4-2 and TRBJ1-3; tentatively, D is TRBD1 (5 bases). Germline V gene sequence: CDR1 LGHNA, CDR2 YNFKEQ. The CDR3 spans 15 residues. The V gene lost 6 bases and the J gene lost 3 bases, with 15 bases spanning the gap. CDR3 coding DNA: TGTGCCAGCAGACCCCTGGGAGGGGATGGAAACACCATATATTTT. Translating it yields CASRPLGGDGNTIYF.

This clone was observed once. The genes are TRBV9 and TRBJ1-2, with D possibly matching TRBD1 (6 bases). CDR1 and CDR2 from the germline V gene are SGDLS and YYNGEE. The CDR3 totals 13 residues. V shed 0 bases and J shed 14 bases, with 17 bases lying between them. The CDR3 DNA sequence: TGTGCCAGCAGCGTAGACGGGACATCCTCGGGAACCTTC. This encodes CASSVDGTSSGTF. The full variable domain, its missing parts supplied by reference TRBV9 and TRBJ1-2, is DSGVTQTPKHLITATGQRVTLRCSPRSGDLSVYWYQQSLDQGLQFLIQYYNGEERAKGNILERFSAQQFPDLHSELNLSSLELGDSALYFCASSVDGTSSGTFGSGTRLTVV.

The genes are TRBV30 and TRBJ2-5; 7 bases match TRBD2. The germline gives CDR1 GTSNPN, CDR2 SVGIG (reference sequence). This CDR3 contains 14 residues. Losses at the gene ends were 0 bases for V and 6 bases for J; bases not matched to a gene: 7. The CDR3 loop is CAWSVRSGAKTQYF. The CDR3 bases are TGTGCCTGGAGTGTCCGGAGCGGGGCCAAGACCCAGTACTTC.

This chain connects TRBV5-1 to TRBJ2-5; 8 nucleotides line up with TRBD2. J gave up 4 bases and V 0 bases, and 2 bases lay outside the gene matches. This CDR3 contains 14 residues. The germline V gene has CDR1 SGHRS and CDR2 YFSETQ. The CDR3 bases are TGCGCCAGCAGCTTGGGGCTAGCGGGAGAGACCCAGTACTTC. The encoded protein is CASSLGLAGETQYF.

A single count supports this clone. CDR3 nucleotides: TGTGCCAGCAGCTCCCGGGGGGCGCCGAACACCGGGGAGCTGTTTTTT. It yields the protein CASSSRGAPNTGELFF. The chain uses TRBV7-8 and TRBJ2-2; maybe TRBD2 (7 bases). The CDR3 has 16 amino acids. Germline CDR1 reads SGHVS; CDR2 reads FQNEAQ. V lost 4 bases and J 0 bases, leaving 12 bases between the germline ends.

This chain uses TRBV14 with TRBJ2-7, with TRBD1 matching 7 bases. CDR3 length equals 13 residues. The V and J ends lost 4 bases and 3 bases, in that order; junction bases with no gene match: 3. Germline V lookup: CDR1 SGHDN, CDR2 FVKESK. The CDR3 reads CASSRDSFYEQYF. CDR3 bases: TGTGCCAGCAGCCGGGACAGCTTCTACGAGCAGTACTTC.

V and J are TRBV6-6 and TRBJ2-7, with a possible D match to TRBD1 (6 bases). This CDR3 comprises 13 residues. Trimming removed 5 bases at V and 5 bases at J, with 13 bases between. CDR1 MNHNY and CDR2 SVGAGI come from the germline V gene (reference sequence). CDR3 nucleotide sequence: TGTGCCAGCAGTCCGACAGGTGGCGACGAGCAGTACTTC. Translating it yields CASSPTGGDEQYF.

The chain joins TRBV10-3 to TRBJ1-4; TRBD1 matches at 8 bases. Trimming removed 5 bases from V and 5 bases from J; junction bases left unmatched: 10. CDR1 ENHRY and CDR2 SYGVKD come from the germline V gene. This CDR3 region has 16 residues. As DNA, the CDR3 is TGTGCCATCAGTCCTTCCGGGACAGGCAAAAATGAAAAACTGTTTTTT. It yields the protein CAISPSGTGKNEKLFF.

The chain couples TRBV5-1 to TRBJ2-7, with 7 positions matching TRBD1. Trimming at V came to 0 bases and at J to 2 bases, leaving 8 bases not matched to a gene. The length of the CDR3 is 16 residues. The germline V gene encodes CDR1 SGHRS and CDR2 YFSETQ. This chain's CDR3 is CASSLGRQGPAYEQYF. CDR3 coding DNA: TGCGCCAGCAGCTTGGGACGACAGGGCCCAGCCTACGAGCAGTACTTC.

The chain has TRBV6-5 and TRBJ1-1; a possible D gene is TRBD1 (5 bases). The V end was cut by 6 bases, the J end by 0 bases, with 14 bases between. In germline, CDR1 is MNHEY, CDR2 SVGAGI. The CDR3 runs to 15 residues. CDR3: CASSRTGEMNTEAFF. DNA for the CDR3: TGTGCCAGCAGCCGGACGGGGGAAATGAACACTGAAGCTTTCTTT.